A selection of T cell receptor beta chains follows, all from one sample in a study of blood T cell repertoires in COVID-19. Here immunoSEQ multiplex PCR was the method, and the copy in TCRdb shows in-frame clones only, minus some. The sample includes 200,000 or so clones, roughly 81% of them seen just once. Sample: peripheral blood. The receptors were sampled from a man aged 45-60 years who had recovered from COVID-19. Each CDR3 is given with its conserved first and last residue. D genes are given only for firm matches. Only some rows state a clone size, as once, few, many or a class for expanded clones.

D gene: TRBD2; clone size: -; V gene: TRBV20-1; J gene: TRBJ2-3; CDR3 DNA: TGCAGTGCTAGTGGTAGCGGGATAAGGGATACGCAGTATTTT; CDR3 protein: CSASGSGIRDTQYF
D gene: -; clone size: few; V gene: TRBV3-1/TRBV3-2; J gene: TRBJ2-7; CDR3 DNA: TGTGCCAGCAGCCTGTCGGGCTACGAGCAGTACTTC; CDR3 protein: CASSLSGYEQYF
D gene: -; clone size: -; V gene: TRBV9; J gene: TRBJ2-5; CDR3 DNA: TGTGCCAGCAGCGTAGCGCAGGGGATTGAAGAGACCCAGTACTTC; CDR3 protein: CASSVAQGIEETQYF
D gene: TRBD2; clone size: -; V gene: TRBV6-2/TRBV6-3; J gene: TRBJ2-7; CDR3 DNA: TGTGCCAGCAGTTACTCGATAAGCGGGAACTCCTACGAGCAGTACTTC; CDR3 protein: CASSYSISGNSYEQYF
D gene: -; clone size: -; V gene: TRBV15; J gene: TRBJ1-4; CDR3 DNA: TGTGCCATCGGGACGGGGGACGGTGCCGCAACTAATGAAAAACTGTTTTTT; CDR3 protein: CAIGTGDGAATNEKLFF
D gene: -; clone size: -; V gene: TRBV4-1; J gene: TRBJ2-2; CDR3 DNA: TGCGCCAGCAGCCAATATGCGGGGACGAACACCGGGGAGCTGTTTTTT; CDR3 protein: CASSQYAGTNTGELFF
D gene: -; clone size: -; V gene: TRBV2; J gene: TRBJ2-1; CDR3 DNA: TGTGCCAGCAGTCTCGACAGTAACGAGCAGTTCTTC; CDR3 protein: CASSLDSNEQFF
D gene: -; clone size: few; V gene: TRBV10-1; J gene: TRBJ2-7; CDR3 DNA: TGCGCCAGCAGCCAAGGGAGGAACGAGCAGTACTTC; CDR3 protein: CASSQGRNEQYF
D gene: TRBD2; clone size: few; V gene: TRBV7-4; J gene: TRBJ2-7; CDR3 DNA: TGTGCCAGCAGCTTAACCTCCCCGGGACCAGGGAGGGGCGAGCAGTACTTC; CDR3 protein: CASSLTSPGPGRGEQYF
D gene: TRBD1; clone size: -; V gene: TRBV27; J gene: TRBJ1-5; CDR3 DNA: TGTGCCAGCAGTCGATACGGGACAGGGGCCGGTAGCAATCAGCCCCAGCATTTT; CDR3 protein: CASSRYGTGAGSNQPQHF
D gene: TRBD2; clone size: -; V gene: TRBV9; J gene: TRBJ2-1; CDR3 DNA: TGTGCCAGCAGCGTAGGTGATAGCGGGGTTCACAATGAGCAGTTCTTC; CDR3 protein: CASSVGDSGVHNEQFF
D gene: -; clone size: -; V gene: TRBV5-1; J gene: TRBJ1-2; CDR3 DNA: TGCGCCAGCAGCTACGACAGAAACTATGGCTACACCTTC; CDR3 protein: CASSYDRNYGYTF
D gene: -; clone size: -; V gene: TRBV18; J gene: TRBJ2-1; CDR3 DNA: TGTGCCAGCTCACCTGGCGCGACAGGTGGCAATGAGCAGTTCTTC; CDR3 protein: CASSPGATGGNEQFF
D gene: -; clone size: -; V gene: TRBV10-2; J gene: TRBJ2-7; CDR3 DNA: TGCGCCAGCAGTGACTCCGTCCTGTACTCCGAGCAGTACTTC; CDR3 protein: CASSDSVLYSEQYF
D gene: -; clone size: -; V gene: TRBV6-2/TRBV6-3; J gene: TRBJ2-1; CDR3 DNA: TGTGCCAGCAGTTACCGTCCCGGGACAAGGATTGCCTACAATGAGCAGTTCTTC; CDR3 protein: CASSYRPGTRIAYNEQFF
D gene: -; clone size: -; V gene: TRBV7-4; J gene: TRBJ2-3; CDR3 DNA: TGTGCCAGCAGCTTTTGGACAGGGAGGGGCACAGATACGCAGTATTTT; CDR3 protein: CASSFWTGRGTDTQYF
D gene: TRBD2; clone size: -; V gene: TRBV24-1; J gene: TRBJ2-3; CDR3 DNA: TGTGCCACCGGGACTAGCGGGAGAACAGATACGCAGTATTTT; CDR3 protein: CATGTSGRTDTQYF
D gene: -; clone size: -; V gene: TRBV5-1; J gene: TRBJ2-4; CDR3 DNA: TGCGCCAGCAGCTTGATAGGGGCCAACATTCAGTACTTC; CDR3 protein: CASSLIGANIQYF
D gene: -; clone size: once; V gene: TRBV10-3; J gene: TRBJ1-1; CDR3 DNA: TGTGCCATCAGTGGGCAGGCTGAAGCTTTCTTT; CDR3 protein: CAISGQAEAFF
D gene: -; clone size: -; V gene: TRBV5-1; J gene: TRBJ2-7; CDR3 DNA: TGCGCCAGCAGCAGAGGACAGTCCAACGAGCAGTACTTC; CDR3 protein: CASSRGQSNEQYF
D gene: -; clone size: -; V gene: TRBV15; J gene: TRBJ2-6; CDR3 DNA: TGTGCCACCAGCAGACCCGGCGCGGGACTCGGGAGAGATGGGGCCAACGTCCTGACTTTC; CDR3 protein: CATSRPGAGLGRDGANVLTF
D gene: -; clone size: -; V gene: TRBV19; J gene: TRBJ1-6; CDR3 DNA: TGTGCCAGTAGTAAAGCCGGGACATTAAATAATTCACCCCTCCACTTT; CDR3 protein: CASSKAGTLNNSPLHF
D gene: TRBD1; clone size: -; V gene: TRBV7-8; J gene: TRBJ1-1; CDR3 DNA: TGTGCCAGCAGCCTTGGGACAGGAGTAGGGGACACTGAAGCTTTCTTT; CDR3 protein: CASSLGTGVGDTEAFF
D gene: -; clone size: -; V gene: TRBV29-1; J gene: TRBJ2-1; CDR3 DNA: TGCAGCGTTCTTCAGGGGGGAATACCCGGGAATGAGCAGTTCTTC; CDR3 protein: CSVLQGGIPGNEQFF
D gene: -; clone size: -; V gene: TRBV28; J gene: TRBJ2-1; CDR3 DNA: TGTGCCAGCAGTTTGGTACAGGCGAGCTCCTACAATGAGCAGTTCTTC; CDR3 protein: CASSLVQASSYNEQFF
D gene: -; clone size: -; V gene: TRBV3-1/TRBV3-2; J gene: TRBJ2-1; CDR3 DNA: TGTGCCAGCAGCCGGCGGGGACCCTCGTACAATGAGCAGTTCTTC; CDR3 protein: CASSRRGPSYNEQFF
D gene: -; clone size: -; V gene: TRBV3-1/TRBV3-2; J gene: TRBJ1-5; CDR3 DNA: TGTGCCAGCAGCCAACTCGGGTACAATCAGCCCCAGCATTTT; CDR3 protein: CASSQLGYNQPQHF
D gene: -; clone size: -; V gene: TRBV6-1; J gene: TRBJ2-1; CDR3 DNA: TGTGCCAGCAGTGCCCCCTACGCGGGCCGGGGCAATGAGCAGTTCTTC; CDR3 protein: CASSAPYAGRGNEQFF
D gene: TRBD1; clone size: -; V gene: TRBV18; J gene: TRBJ1-5; CDR3 DNA: TGTGCCAGCTCACCAGGGACAGGGGGCCGGAGTCAGCCCCAGCATTTT; CDR3 protein: CASSPGTGGRSQPQHF
D gene: TRBD2; clone size: -; V gene: TRBV18; J gene: TRBJ2-1; CDR3 DNA: TGTGCCAGCTCACCGGGACTAGCGGGAGGAAATGAGCAGTTCTTC; CDR3 protein: CASSPGLAGGNEQFF
D gene: TRBD1; clone size: -; V gene: TRBV28; J gene: TRBJ1-2; CDR3 DNA: TGTGCCAGCAGCAGTGACAGGGTGGGAGGCTACACCTTC; CDR3 protein: CASSSDRVGGYTF
D gene: TRBD1; clone size: -; V gene: TRBV6-6; J gene: TRBJ2-7; CDR3 DNA: TGTGCCAGCAGCAGCCGACAGGGAAAATCCTACGAGCAGTACTTC; CDR3 protein: CASSSRQGKSYEQYF
D gene: -; clone size: once; V gene: TRBV28; J gene: TRBJ2-7; CDR3 DNA: TGTGCCAGCAGACCCACGACGGGCTACGAGCAGTACTTC; CDR3 protein: CASRPTTGYEQYF
D gene: TRBD1; clone size: -; V gene: TRBV2; J gene: TRBJ2-7; CDR3 DNA: TGTGCCAGCAGACCGGGACAGGGGGGGAGCGAGCAGTACTTC; CDR3 protein: CASRPGQGGSEQYF
D gene: -; clone size: once; V gene: TRBV12-3/TRBV12-4; J gene: TRBJ1-1; CDR3 DNA: TGTGCCAGCACCCAACAAGTTTACACTGAAGCTTTCTTT; CDR3 protein: CASTQQVYTEAFF
D gene: TRBD1; clone size: once; V gene: TRBV19; J gene: TRBJ2-1; CDR3 DNA: TGTGCCAGTAGTGGACAGGGTGGACATGAGCAGTTCTTC; CDR3 protein: CASSGQGGHEQFF
D gene: -; clone size: -; V gene: TRBV21-1; J gene: TRBJ2-7; CDR3 DNA: -; CDR3 protein: CASSKVARGSYEQYF
D gene: -; clone size: -; V gene: TRBV27; J gene: TRBJ2-7; CDR3 DNA: TGTGCCAGCAGTTTATCTGAGGACTACGAGCAGTACTTC; CDR3 protein: CASSLSEDYEQYF
D gene: -; clone size: -; V gene: TRBV11-2; J gene: TRBJ1-2; CDR3 DNA: TGTGCCAGCAGCTTACAGGGTTATGGCTACACCTTC; CDR3 protein: CASSLQGYGYTF
D gene: -; clone size: few; V gene: TRBV19; J gene: TRBJ1-6; CDR3 DNA: TGTGCCACTCGGGGAAGCTCCTATAATTCACCCCTCCACTTT; CDR3 protein: CATRGSSYNSPLHF
D gene: TRBD1; clone size: -; V gene: TRBV15; J gene: TRBJ1-2; CDR3 DNA: TGTGCCACCAGCACCCGACAGGGTAACTATGGCTACACCTTC; CDR3 protein: CATSTRQGNYGYTF
D gene: TRBD1; clone size: -; V gene: TRBV4-1; J gene: TRBJ2-5; CDR3 DNA: TGCGCCAGCAGCCGCATCGAACAGGGGCGCCAAGAGACCCAGTACTTC; CDR3 protein: CASSRIEQGRQETQYF
D gene: TRBD1; clone size: -; V gene: TRBV28; J gene: TRBJ1-2; CDR3 DNA: TGTGCCAGCAGTTTTCAGGGGGCTGGTGTGCGTGGCTACACCTTC; CDR3 protein: CASSFQGAGVRGYTF
D gene: -; clone size: -; V gene: TRBV5-1; J gene: TRBJ2-7; CDR3 DNA: TGCGCCAGCAGCATCTTCTCGGGACACCCCTACGAGCAGTACTTC; CDR3 protein: CASSIFSGHPYEQYF
D gene: TRBD2; clone size: -; V gene: TRBV28; J gene: TRBJ2-1; CDR3 DNA: TGTGCCAGCAGTATAGCGGGAGTCGCCTACAATGAGCAGTTCTTC; CDR3 protein: CASSIAGVAYNEQFF
D gene: -; clone size: -; V gene: TRBV19; J gene: TRBJ2-7; CDR3 DNA: TGTGCCGGACACGGGCAGCAGTACTTC; CDR3 protein: CAGHGQQYF
D gene: TRBD1; clone size: -; V gene: TRBV29-1; J gene: TRBJ2-6; CDR3 DNA: TGCAGCGTTGGGGCAGGGGGACGGGTTGGGGCCAACGTCCTGACTTTC; CDR3 protein: CSVGAGGRVGANVLTF
D gene: -; clone size: -; V gene: TRBV7-8; J gene: TRBJ2-1; CDR3 DNA: TGTGCCAGCAGCCTAACAGGGAACAATGAGCAGTTCTTC; CDR3 protein: CASSLTGNNEQFF
D gene: -; clone size: -; V gene: TRBV12-3/TRBV12-4; J gene: TRBJ1-2; CDR3 DNA: TGTGCCAGCAGTAGCTCAACGGGCTACACCTTC; CDR3 protein: CASSSSTGYTF
D gene: TRBD1; clone size: -; V gene: TRBV10-3; J gene: TRBJ1-1; CDR3 DNA: TGTGCCATCGGGACAGGGCCGGACACAGAAGCTTTCTTT; CDR3 protein: CAIGTGPDTEAFF
D gene: -; clone size: -; V gene: TRBV11-2; J gene: TRBJ1-1; CDR3 DNA: TGTGCCAGCAGCTTAGGGGGGGGCCGGGACACTGAAGCTTTCTTT; CDR3 protein: CASSLGGGRDTEAFF
D gene: -; clone size: -; V gene: TRBV4-2; J gene: TRBJ2-1; CDR3 DNA: TGTGCCAGCAGCCGCCAACTAGGAAAGAGCTCCTACAATGAGCAGTTCTTC; CDR3 protein: CASSRQLGKSSYNEQFF
D gene: -; clone size: -; V gene: TRBV10-2; J gene: TRBJ1-5; CDR3 DNA: TGCGCCAGCAGGGATCCCGGGACACCGCCCAATCAGCCCCAGCATTTT; CDR3 protein: CASRDPGTPPNQPQHF